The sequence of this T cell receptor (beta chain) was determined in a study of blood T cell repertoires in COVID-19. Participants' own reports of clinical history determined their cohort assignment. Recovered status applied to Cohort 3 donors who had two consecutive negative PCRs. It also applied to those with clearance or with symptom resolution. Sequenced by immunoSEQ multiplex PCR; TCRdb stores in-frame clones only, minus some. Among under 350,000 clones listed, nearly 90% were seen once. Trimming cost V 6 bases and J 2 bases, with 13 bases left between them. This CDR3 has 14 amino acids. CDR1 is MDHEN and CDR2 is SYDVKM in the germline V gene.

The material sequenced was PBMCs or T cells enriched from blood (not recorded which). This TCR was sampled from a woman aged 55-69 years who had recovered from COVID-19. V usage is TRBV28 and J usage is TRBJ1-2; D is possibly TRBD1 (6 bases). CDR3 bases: TGTGCCAGCAGCTACTTCACAGGGAACTATGGCTACACCTTC. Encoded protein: CASSYFTGNYGYTF.